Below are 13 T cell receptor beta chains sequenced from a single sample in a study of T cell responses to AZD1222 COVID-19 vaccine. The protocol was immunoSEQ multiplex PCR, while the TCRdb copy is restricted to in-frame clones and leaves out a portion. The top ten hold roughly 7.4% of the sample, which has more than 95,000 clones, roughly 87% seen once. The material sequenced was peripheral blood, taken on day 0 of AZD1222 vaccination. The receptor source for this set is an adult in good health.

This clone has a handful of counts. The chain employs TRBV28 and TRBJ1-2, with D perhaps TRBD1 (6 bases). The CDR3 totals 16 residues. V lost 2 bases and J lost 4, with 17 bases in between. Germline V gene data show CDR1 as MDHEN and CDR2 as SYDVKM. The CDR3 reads CASSLRTGPDIYGYTF. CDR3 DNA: TGTGCCAGCAGTTTAAGAACAGGGCCTGATATCTATGGCTACACCTTC.

The CDR3: CASSQDLLETYEQYF. As DNA, the CDR3 is TGCGCCAGCAGCCAAGATTTGCTAGAAACCTACGAGCAGTACTTC. This chain links TRBV4-1 with TRBJ2-7; no definite D call. The V end was cut by 0 bases, the J end by 2 bases, with 11 bases between. Germline V gene data show CDR1 as MGHRA and CDR2 as YSYEKL. This CDR3 region has 15 residues.

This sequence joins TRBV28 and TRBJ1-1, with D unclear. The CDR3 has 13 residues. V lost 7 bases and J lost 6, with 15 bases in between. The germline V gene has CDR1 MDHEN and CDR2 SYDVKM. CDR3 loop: CASNRAGRPEAFF. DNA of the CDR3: TGTGCCAGCAATCGCGCGGGCAGGCCTGAAGCTTTCTTT.

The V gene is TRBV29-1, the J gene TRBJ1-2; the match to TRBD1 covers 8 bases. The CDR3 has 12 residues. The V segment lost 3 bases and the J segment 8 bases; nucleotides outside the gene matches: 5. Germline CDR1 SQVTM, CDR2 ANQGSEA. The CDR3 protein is CSVDRDRLGYTF. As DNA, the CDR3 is TGCAGCGTTGACCGGGACAGGTTAGGCTACACCTTC.

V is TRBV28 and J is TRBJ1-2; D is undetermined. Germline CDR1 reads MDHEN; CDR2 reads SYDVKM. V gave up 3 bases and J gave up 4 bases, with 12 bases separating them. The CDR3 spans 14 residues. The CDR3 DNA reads TGTGCCAGCAGTTTGGGCAATCACCCCTATGGCTACACCTTC. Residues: CASSLGNHPYGYTF.

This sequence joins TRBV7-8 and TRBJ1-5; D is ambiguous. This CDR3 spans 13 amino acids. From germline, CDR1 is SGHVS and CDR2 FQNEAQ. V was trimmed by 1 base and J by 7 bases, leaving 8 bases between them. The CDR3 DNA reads TGTGCCAGCAGCTTAGAGGAACCACAGCCCCAGCATTTT. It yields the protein CASSLEEPQPQHF.

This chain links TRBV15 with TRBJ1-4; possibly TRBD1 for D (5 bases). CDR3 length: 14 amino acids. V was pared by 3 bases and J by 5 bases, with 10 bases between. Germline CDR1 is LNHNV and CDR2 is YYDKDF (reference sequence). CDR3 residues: CATSRGGENEKLFF. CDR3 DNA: TGTGCCACCAGCAGGGGGGGGGAAAATGAAAAACTGTTTTTT.

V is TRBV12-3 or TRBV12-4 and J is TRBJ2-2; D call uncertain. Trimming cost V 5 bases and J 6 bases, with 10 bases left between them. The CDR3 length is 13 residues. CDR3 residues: CASSPVGSGELFF. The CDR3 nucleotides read TGTGCCAGCAGTCCGGTGGGGTCCGGGGAGCTGTTTTTT.

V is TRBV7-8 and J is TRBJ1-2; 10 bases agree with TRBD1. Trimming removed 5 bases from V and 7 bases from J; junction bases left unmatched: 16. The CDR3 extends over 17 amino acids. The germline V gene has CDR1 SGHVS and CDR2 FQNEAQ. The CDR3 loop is CASSPPVKGQGRGGYTF. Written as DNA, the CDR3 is TGTGCCAGCAGCCCGCCTGTTAAGGGACAGGGGAGAGGTGGCTACACCTTC.

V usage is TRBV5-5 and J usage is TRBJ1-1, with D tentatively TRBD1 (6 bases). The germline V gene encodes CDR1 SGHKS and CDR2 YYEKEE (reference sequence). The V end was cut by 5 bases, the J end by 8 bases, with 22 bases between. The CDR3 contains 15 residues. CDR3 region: CASRGKKTGFPEAFF. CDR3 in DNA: TGTGCCAGCAGGGGTAAGAAGACAGGATTCCCCGAAGCTTTCTTT.

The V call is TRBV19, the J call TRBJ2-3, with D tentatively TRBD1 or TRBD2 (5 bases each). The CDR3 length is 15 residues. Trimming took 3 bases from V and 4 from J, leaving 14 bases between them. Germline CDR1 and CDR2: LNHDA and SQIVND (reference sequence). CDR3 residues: CASSIGTGLPDTQYF. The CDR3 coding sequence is TGTGCCAGTAGTATTGGGACGGGGCTGCCAGATACGCAGTATTTT. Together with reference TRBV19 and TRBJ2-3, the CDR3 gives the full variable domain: DGGITQSPKYLFRKEGQNVTLSCEQNLNHDAMYWYRQDPGQGLRLIYYSQIVNDFQKGDIAEGYSVSREKKESFPLTVTSAQKNPTAFYLCASSIGTGLPDTQYFGPGTRLTVL.

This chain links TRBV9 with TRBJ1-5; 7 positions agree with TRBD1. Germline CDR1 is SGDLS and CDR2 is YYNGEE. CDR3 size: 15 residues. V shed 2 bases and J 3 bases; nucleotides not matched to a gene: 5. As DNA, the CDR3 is TGTGCCAGCAGCGTCACAGGGGCCCACAATCAGCCCCAGCATTTT. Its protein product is CASSVTGAHNQPQHF.

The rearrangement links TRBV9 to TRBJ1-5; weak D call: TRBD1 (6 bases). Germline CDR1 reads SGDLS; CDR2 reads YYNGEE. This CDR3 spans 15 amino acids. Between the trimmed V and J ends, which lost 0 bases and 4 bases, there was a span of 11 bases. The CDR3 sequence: CASSVEAGQNQPQHF. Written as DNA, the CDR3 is TGTGCCAGCAGCGTAGAGGCAGGACAGAATCAGCCCCAGCATTTT.